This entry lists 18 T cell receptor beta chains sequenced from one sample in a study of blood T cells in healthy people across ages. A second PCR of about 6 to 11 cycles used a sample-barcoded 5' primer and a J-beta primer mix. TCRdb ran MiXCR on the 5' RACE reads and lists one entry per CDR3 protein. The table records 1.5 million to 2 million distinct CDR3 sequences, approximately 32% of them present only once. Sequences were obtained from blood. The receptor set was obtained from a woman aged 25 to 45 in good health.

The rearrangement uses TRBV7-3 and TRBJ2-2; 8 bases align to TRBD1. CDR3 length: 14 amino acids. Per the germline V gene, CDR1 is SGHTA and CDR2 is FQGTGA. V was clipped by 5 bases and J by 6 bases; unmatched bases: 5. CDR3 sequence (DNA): TGTGCCAGCAGCCCCAGGGGGCAGGCCGGGGAGCTGTTTTTT. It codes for CASSPRGQAGELFF.

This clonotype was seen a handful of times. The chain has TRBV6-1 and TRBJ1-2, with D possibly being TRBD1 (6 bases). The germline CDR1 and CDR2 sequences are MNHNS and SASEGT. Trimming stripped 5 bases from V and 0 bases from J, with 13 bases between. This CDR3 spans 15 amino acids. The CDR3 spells CASSPTGLANYGYTF. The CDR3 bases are TGTGCCAGCAGTCCCACAGGGTTAGCTAACTATGGCTACACCTTC.

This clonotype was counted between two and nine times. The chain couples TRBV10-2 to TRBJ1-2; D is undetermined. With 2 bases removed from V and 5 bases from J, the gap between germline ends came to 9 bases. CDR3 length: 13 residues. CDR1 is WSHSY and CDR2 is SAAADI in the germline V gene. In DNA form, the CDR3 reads TGCGCCAGCAGTGAGATATCCTATTATGGCTACACCTTC. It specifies CASSEISYYGYTF.

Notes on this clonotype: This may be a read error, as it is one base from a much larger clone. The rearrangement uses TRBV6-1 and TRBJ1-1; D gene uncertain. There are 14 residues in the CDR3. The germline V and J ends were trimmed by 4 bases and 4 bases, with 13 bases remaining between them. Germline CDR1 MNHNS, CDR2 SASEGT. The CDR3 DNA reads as TGTGCCAGCAGTGCCTCGATCAAGGGCACTGAAGCTTTCTTT. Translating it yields CASSASIKGTEAFF.

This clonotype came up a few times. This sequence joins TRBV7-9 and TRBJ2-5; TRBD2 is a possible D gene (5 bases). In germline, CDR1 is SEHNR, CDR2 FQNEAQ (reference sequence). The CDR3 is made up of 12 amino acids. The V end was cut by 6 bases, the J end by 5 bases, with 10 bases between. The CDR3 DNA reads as TGTGCCAGCAGGATCAGCGGCGAGACCCAGTACTTC. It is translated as CASRISGETQYF.

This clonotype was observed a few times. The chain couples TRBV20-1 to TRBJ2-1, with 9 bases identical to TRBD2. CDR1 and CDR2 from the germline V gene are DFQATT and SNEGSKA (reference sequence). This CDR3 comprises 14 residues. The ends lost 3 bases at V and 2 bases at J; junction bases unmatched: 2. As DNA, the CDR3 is TGCAGTGCTAGCACTAGCGGGCCCTACAATGAGCAGTTCTTC. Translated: CSASTSGPYNEQFF.

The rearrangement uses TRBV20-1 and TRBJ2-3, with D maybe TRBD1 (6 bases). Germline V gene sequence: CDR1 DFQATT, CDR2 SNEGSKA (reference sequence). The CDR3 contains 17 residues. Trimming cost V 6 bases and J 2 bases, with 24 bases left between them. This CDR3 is CSAPMATGITLTDTQYF. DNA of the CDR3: TGCAGTGCCCCGATGGCGACAGGCATAACCCTCACAGATACGCAGTATTTT.

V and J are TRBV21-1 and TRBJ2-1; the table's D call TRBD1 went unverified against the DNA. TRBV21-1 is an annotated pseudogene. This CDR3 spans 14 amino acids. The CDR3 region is CATAPGGVINEQFF. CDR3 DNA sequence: TGTGCCACTGCCCCCGGGGGGGTGATCAATGAGCAGTTCTTC.

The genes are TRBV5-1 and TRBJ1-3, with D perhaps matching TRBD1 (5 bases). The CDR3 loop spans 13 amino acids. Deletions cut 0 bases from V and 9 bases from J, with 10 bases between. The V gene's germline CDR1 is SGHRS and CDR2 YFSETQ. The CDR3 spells CASSLAGGGTIYF. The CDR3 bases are TGCGCCAGCAGCTTGGCTGGGGGAGGCACCATATATTTT. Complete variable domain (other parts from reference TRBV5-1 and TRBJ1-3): KAGVTQTPRYLIKTRGQQVTLSCSPISGHRSVSWYQQTPGQGLQFLFEYFSETQRNKGNFPGRFSGRQFSNSRSEMNVSTLELGDSALYLCASSLAGGGTIYFGEGSWLTVV.

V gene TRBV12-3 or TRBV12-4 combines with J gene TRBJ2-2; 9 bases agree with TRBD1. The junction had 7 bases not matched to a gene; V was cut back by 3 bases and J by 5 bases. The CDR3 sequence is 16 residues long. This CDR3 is CASSFLPGQGTGELFF. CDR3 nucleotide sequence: TGTGCCAGCAGTTTCCTGCCGGGACAGGGAACCGGGGAGCTGTTTTTT.

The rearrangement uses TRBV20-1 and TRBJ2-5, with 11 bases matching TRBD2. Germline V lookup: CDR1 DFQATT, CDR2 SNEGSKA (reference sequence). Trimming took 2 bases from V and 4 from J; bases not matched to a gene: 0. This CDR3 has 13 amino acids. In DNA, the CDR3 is TGCAGTGCTAGACTAGCGGGGGGAGAGACCCAGTACTTC. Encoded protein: CSARLAGGETQYF.

CDR3 sequence reads: CASSQERGPGPYNEQFF. The CDR3 nucleotides are TGCGCCAGCAGCCAAGAGAGAGGGCCTGGCCCCTACAATGAGCAGTTCTTC. This rearrangement joins TRBV4-1 to TRBJ2-1, with TRBD2 as a possible D gene (5 bases). Trimming removed 0 bases at V and 2 bases at J, with 14 bases between. There are 17 residues in the CDR3. Germline loops: CDR1 MGHRA, CDR2 YSYEKL.

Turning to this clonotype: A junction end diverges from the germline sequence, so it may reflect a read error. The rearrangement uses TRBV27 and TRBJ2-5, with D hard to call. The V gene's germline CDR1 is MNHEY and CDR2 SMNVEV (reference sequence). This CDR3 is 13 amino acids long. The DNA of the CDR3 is TGTGCCGGCAGTTTACAGTACCAAGAGACCCAGTACTTC. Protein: CAGSLQYQETQYF.

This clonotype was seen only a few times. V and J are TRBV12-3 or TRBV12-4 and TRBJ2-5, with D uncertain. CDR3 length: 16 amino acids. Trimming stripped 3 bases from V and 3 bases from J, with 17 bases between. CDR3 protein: CASSLGRTDPKETQYF. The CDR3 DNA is TGTGCCAGCAGTTTGGGTCGCACGGATCCAAAAGAGACCCAGTACTTC.

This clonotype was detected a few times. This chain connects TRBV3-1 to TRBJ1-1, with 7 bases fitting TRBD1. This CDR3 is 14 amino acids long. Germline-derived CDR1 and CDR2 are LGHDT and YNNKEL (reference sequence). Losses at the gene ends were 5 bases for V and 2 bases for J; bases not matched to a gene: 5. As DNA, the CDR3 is TGTGCCAGCAGCGGGACAGCTGTTAACACTGAAGCTTTCTTT. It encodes CASSGTAVNTEAFF.

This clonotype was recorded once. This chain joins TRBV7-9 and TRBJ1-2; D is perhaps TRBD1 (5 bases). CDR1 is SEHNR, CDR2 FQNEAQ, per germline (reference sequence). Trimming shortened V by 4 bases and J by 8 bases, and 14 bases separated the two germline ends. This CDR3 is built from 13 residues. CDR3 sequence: CASSSGTSKGYTF. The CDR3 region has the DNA TGTGCCAGCAGCTCCGGGACTTCGAAAGGCTACACCTTC.

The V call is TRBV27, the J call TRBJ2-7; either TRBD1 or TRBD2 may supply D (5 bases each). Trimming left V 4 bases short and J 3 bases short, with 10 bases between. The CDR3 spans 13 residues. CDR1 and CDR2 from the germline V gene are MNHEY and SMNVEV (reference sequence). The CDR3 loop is CASSSGTHYEQYF. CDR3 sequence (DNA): TGTGCCAGCAGTTCCGGGACCCACTACGAGCAGTACTTC.

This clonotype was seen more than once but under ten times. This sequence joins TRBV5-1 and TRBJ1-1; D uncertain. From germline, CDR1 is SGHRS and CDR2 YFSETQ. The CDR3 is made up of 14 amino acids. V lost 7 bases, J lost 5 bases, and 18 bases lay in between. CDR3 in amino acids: CASARAHPGTEAFF. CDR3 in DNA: TGCGCCAGCGCGCGAGCCCACCCTGGAACTGAAGCTTTCTTT.